This passage covers 18 T cell receptor beta chains from one sample sequenced in a study of blood T cell repertoires in COVID-19. The assay was immunoSEQ multiplex PCR, and TCRdb's table has in-frame clones only and misses some. The data show 100,000 to 140,000 clones, 75% to 95% seen once. The sequenced material came from peripheral blood. The origin of the receptors is a woman aged 25 to 45 with acute or convalescent COVID-19.

The V call is TRBV7-8, the J call TRBJ2-1; TRBD1 agrees at 10 bases. V dropped 6 bases and J dropped 4; count of bases not matched to a gene: 9. Germline lookup yields CDR1 SGHVS and CDR2 FQNEAQ. CDR3 size: 16 residues. CDR3 in DNA: TGTGCCAGCAGTCGCGGGACAGGGGTCACGTACAATGAGCAGTTCTTC. Translating it yields CASSRGTGVTYNEQFF.

This chain joins TRBV6-4 and TRBJ1-1; D remains ambiguous. The CDR3 is 13 amino acids. Trimming took off 4 bases at V and 2 bases at J, with 8 bases between the two ends. Per the germline V gene, CDR1 is MRHNA and CDR2 is SNTAGT. The CDR3, as DNA: TGTGCCAGCAGTGCCCCAGTAAACACTGAAGCTTTCTTT. Translated: CASSAPVNTEAFF.

The chain combines TRBV19 with TRBJ1-5; 12 bases map to TRBD1. V shed 1 base and J 6 bases; nucleotides not matched to a gene: 10. Germline V gene sequence: CDR1 LNHDA, CDR2 SQIVND (reference sequence). The CDR3 is made up of 18 amino acids. The DNA for the CDR3 is TGTGCCAGTAGTATAGCAAATACCGGGACAGGGGGCTTTCAGCCCCAGCATTTT. Its protein product is CASSIANTGTGGFQPQHF.

V and J are TRBV19 and TRBJ2-2; possibly TRBD1 for D (5 bases). There are 15 residues in the CDR3. Trimming cost V 4 bases and J 6 bases, with 15 bases left between them. CDR1 and CDR2 (germline): LNHDA, SQIVND (reference sequence). The CDR3 DNA reads TGTGCCAGTAGTAAAGGGGCAGGAACAGCCGGGGAGCTGTTTTTT. Amino acids: CASSKGAGTAGELFF.

This clone was observed once. The J gene is TRBJ2-7, the V gene TRBV28, with 12 bases fitting TRBD2. J was trimmed by 4 bases and V by 6 bases; bases with no gene match: 10. The CDR3 has 16 amino acids. CDR1 is MDHEN, CDR2 SYDVKM, per germline. In nucleotides, the CDR3 is TGTGCCAGCAGGATGCGGCCTAGCGGGAGGGAATACGAGCAGTACTTC. Residues: CASRMRPSGREYEQYF.

This chain links TRBV19 with TRBJ2-7, with D possibly being TRBD1 (7 bases). The CDR3 has 15 amino acids. Germline V gene lookup returns CDR1 LNHDA and CDR2 SQIVND (reference sequence). V dropped 6 bases and J dropped 0 bases, with 15 bases sitting between them. The DNA for the CDR3 is TGTGCCAGTAGAGACAGGGAGGCCCTCTCCTACGAGCAGTACTTC. This gives the protein CASRDREALSYEQYF. Combining the CDR3 with reference TRBV19 and TRBJ2-7 gives the whole variable domain DGGITQSPKYLFRKEGQNVTLSCEQNLNHDAMYWYRQDPGQGLRLIYYSQIVNDFQKGDIAEGYSVSREKKESFPLTVTSAQKNPTAFYLCASRDREALSYEQYFGPGTRLTVT.

The chain carries TRBV5-1 and TRBJ2-7, with 11 nucleotides matching TRBD2. CDR1 and CDR2 (germline): SGHRS, YFSETQ. This CDR3 region has 15 residues. The junction had 6 bases not matched to a gene; V was cut back by 7 bases and J by 0 bases. CDR3 loop: CASGGTSGNSYEQYF. For the CDR3, the DNA is TGCGCCAGCGGGGGGACTAGCGGAAACTCCTACGAGCAGTACTTC.

This clone was found a few times. The chain recombines TRBV7-2 with TRBJ2-3, with D possibly TRBD2 on 6 matching bases. This CDR3 is 17 amino acids long. Looked up from germline, CDR1 is SGHTA and CDR2 is FQGNSA. Trimming left V 2 bases short and J 6 bases short, with 21 bases between. CDR3 sequence: CASSLQYFTSLGDTQYF. DNA for the CDR3: TGTGCCAGCAGCTTACAATATTTTACTAGCCTTGGTGATACGCAGTATTTT.

V gene TRBV12-3 or TRBV12-4 combines with J gene TRBJ1-2, with 7 bases that match TRBD1. The V gene end was trimmed by 4 bases and the J gene end by 5 bases; junction bases not matched to a gene: 4. This CDR3 comprises 13 residues. The CDR3 loop reads CASSSGQTYGYTF. CDR3 DNA: TGTGCCAGCAGTTCGGGACAGACGTATGGCTACACCTTC.

Of note for this clone: The same CDR3 arises from other DNA sequences in this sample as well. The rearrangement uses TRBV19 and TRBJ1-1, with a possible D match to TRBD1 (5 bases). CDR1 LNHDA and CDR2 SQIVND come from the germline V gene (reference sequence). V shed 5 bases and J shed 2 bases, with 9 bases lying between them. The CDR3 covers 13 residues. Here the CDR3 reads CASSSTANTEAFF. CDR3 in DNA: TGTGCCAGTAGTTCGACAGCCAACACTGAAGCTTTCTTT.

The chain recombines TRBV7-3 with TRBJ2-3, with D perhaps TRBD2 (6 bases). CDR1 and CDR2 (germline): SGHTA, FQGTGA. Trimming stripped 2 bases from V and 3 bases from J, with 15 bases between. CDR3 length: 16 residues. CDR3 sequence: CASSLFGGASTDTQYF. CDR3 coding DNA: TGTGCCAGCAGCTTATTCGGGGGAGCAAGTACAGATACGCAGTATTTT.

Details on this clone: One end of the junction is discordant with germline, which a read error may explain. The rearrangement joins TRBV14 to TRBJ2-7, with 7 bases fitting TRBD1. Per the germline V gene, CDR1 is SGHDN and CDR2 is FVKESK. The CDR3 runs to 14 residues. The CDR3 protein is CAGSQDMTGREQYF. CDR3 coding DNA: TGTGCCGGCAGCCAGGACATGACAGGGCGCGAGCAGTACTTC.

This rearrangement joins TRBV28 to TRBJ1-6, with 9 bases lining up with TRBD1. This CDR3 contains 16 residues. V was clipped by 11 bases and J by 0 bases; unmatched bases: 8. The V gene's germline CDR1 is MDHEN and CDR2 SYDVKM. The CDR3 region has the DNA TGTGCCGTACAGGGGGCCAAAAGCTCCTATAATTCACCCCTCCACTTT. Amino acid sequence: CAVQGAKSSYNSPLHF.

The chain links TRBV7-8 to TRBJ1-5; 7 bases line up with TRBD1. J gave up 4 bases and V 5 bases, and 11 bases lay outside the gene matches. CDR3 length equals 16 residues. CDR1 is SGHVS, CDR2 FQNEAQ, per germline. The CDR3 coding sequence is TGTGCCAGCAGCCCCCGGGACAGCCGGAGTAATCAGCCCCAGCATTTT. This translates into CASSPRDSRSNQPQHF.

CDR3 sequence: CASSFSTTDANSPLHF. The CDR3 DNA reads TGTGCCAGCAGTTTTAGTACGACAGACGCTAATTCACCCCTCCACTTT. V and J are TRBV27 and TRBJ1-6, with D perhaps matching TRBD1 (5 bases). The V gene lost 3 bases and the J gene lost 6 bases, with 15 bases spanning the gap. The CDR3 is 16 residues long. The germline gives CDR1 MNHEY, CDR2 SMNVEV (reference sequence).

The rearrangement joins TRBV3-1 (or the pseudogene TRBV3-2) to TRBJ1-1, with 9 nucleotides matching TRBD1. CDR3 length equals 16 residues. Germline CDR1 LGHDT, CDR2 YNNKEL (reference sequence). J gave up 4 bases and V 0 bases, and 6 bases lay outside the gene matches. The chain's CDR3 is CASSQEVLTGGTEAFF. Here the CDR3 DNA reads TGTGCCAGCAGCCAAGAAGTTTTGACAGGGGGCACTGAAGCTTTCTTT.

CDR3 amino acids: CASSLPSGTEAFF. CDR3 DNA: TGTGCCAGCTCACTACCTTCGGGCACTGAAGCTTTCTTT. The chain combines TRBV18 with TRBJ1-1; D is unclear. V lost 4 bases and J 4 bases, leaving 10 bases between the germline ends. Germline V gene sequence: CDR1 KGHSH, CDR2 LQKENI. The CDR3 is 13 residues long.

The J gene is TRBJ2-7, the V gene TRBV7-2; D is perhaps TRBD2 (5 bases). In germline, CDR1 is SGHTA, CDR2 FQGNSA. The CDR3 spans 16 residues. V was shortened by 0 bases and J by 0 bases, with 12 bases between the two germline ends. The CDR3 bases are TGTGCCAGCAGCTTAGCTAGCGCGAAAAGCTCCTACGAGCAGTACTTC. Amino acids: CASSLASAKSSYEQYF. Variable domain in full (rest from reference TRBV7-2 and TRBJ2-7): GAGVSQSPSNKVTEKGKDVELRCDPISGHTALYWYRQSLGQGLEFLIYFQGNSAPDKSGLPSDRFSAERTGGSVSTLTIQRTQQEDSAVYLCASSLASAKSSYEQYFGPGTRLTVT.